A single sample gave rise to the 14 T cell receptor beta chains below, sequenced in a study of T cells in Graves' hyperthyroidism and ophthalmopathy. The investigators amplified TCR beta CDR3 regions from RNA transcripts. HTBI primers were used for first-round RT-PCR of the TCR CDR3. TCRdb recomputed calls from the multiplex PCR reads with MiXCR, one row per CDR3 protein. The sample gives around 600,000 distinct CDR3 sequences, more than 14% of which show up once; under 15% is in the top ten. Input material: blood. These receptor sequences come from a woman aged 50 to 60 with Graves' ophthalmopathy.

CDR3 sequence reads: CASSLNPGYQPQHF. The CDR3 region has the DNA TGTGCCAGCAGTTTAAACCCGGGATATCAGCCCCAGCATTTT. This chain links TRBV27 with TRBJ1-5; D call uncertain. The length of the CDR3 is 14 residues. Per germline, CDR1 MNHEY and CDR2 SMNVEV (reference sequence). Trimming left V 2 bases short and J 5 bases short, with 10 bases between.

V is TRBV15 and J is TRBJ1-1; no clear D gene. V was shortened by 1 base and J by 5 bases, with 8 bases between the two germline ends. CDR1 and CDR2 (germline): LNHNV, YYDKDF (reference sequence). This CDR3 is 13 amino acids long. The chain's CDR3 is CATSRVAGTEAFF. DNA of the CDR3: TGTGCCACCAGCAGAGTGGCCGGGACTGAAGCTTTCTTT.

The chain is built from TRBV20-1 and TRBJ2-7, with D uncertain. V was shortened by 2 bases and J by 5 bases, with 13 bases between the two germline ends. Germline loops: CDR1 DFQATT, CDR2 SNEGSKA (reference sequence). The CDR3 loop spans 13 amino acids. The CDR3 DNA sequence: TGCAGTGCTAGAATTTGGGCCCAGGACGAGCAGTACTTC. Protein: CSARIWAQDEQYF.

This clonotype was seen at least ten times. The V call is TRBV24-1, the J call TRBJ1-2; 7 positions agree with TRBD1. CDR1 KGHDR and CDR2 SFDVKD come from the germline V gene. This CDR3 is built from 15 residues. The junction had 3 bases not matched to a gene; V was cut back by 0 bases and J by 3 bases. CDR3 sequence: CATSDLGTDDYGYTF. Written as DNA, the CDR3 is TGTGCCACCAGTGATTTGGGGACAGACGACTATGGCTACACCTTC.

The sample holds many counts of this clonotype. The V gene is TRBV28, the J gene TRBJ2-3, with D tentatively TRBD1 or TRBD2 (5 bases each). Germline-derived CDR1 and CDR2 are MDHEN and SYDVKM. CDR3 length: 13 residues. Deletions cut 10 bases from V and 0 bases from J, with 11 bases between. The CDR3 protein is CAIPGPSTDTQYF. The DNA for the CDR3 is TGTGCCATCCCGGGACCGAGCACAGATACGCAGTATTTT.

At least ten counts were recorded for this clonotype. The rearrangement uses TRBV30 and TRBJ2-7; D is undetermined. Germline V gene data show CDR1 as GTSNPN and CDR2 as SVGIG (reference sequence). CDR3 size: 11 residues. Deletions cut 4 bases from V and 7 bases from J, with 11 bases between. The CDR3 region is CAWMGQGEQYF. The DNA for the CDR3 is TGTGCCTGGATGGGTCAAGGAGAGCAGTACTTC.

The table lists this clonotype with many counts. The chain links TRBV12-3 or TRBV12-4 to TRBJ1-1, with unresolved D. Trimming left V 4 bases short and J 10 bases short, with 10 bases between. The CDR3 covers 11 residues. CDR3 protein: CASSSPTGAFF. The CDR3 DNA follows: TGTGCCAGCAGTTCTCCTACGGGAGCTTTCTTT.

The gene calls are TRBV10-3 and TRBJ2-2, with 13 nucleotides matching TRBD2. The germline CDR1 and CDR2 sequences are ENHRY and SYGVKD. CDR3 length: 14 amino acids. The junction had 4 bases not matched to a gene; V was cut back by 10 bases and J by 5 bases. The CDR3 spells CASQGLAGTGELFF. The DNA of the CDR3 is TGTGCCAGCCAGGGACTAGCGGGAACCGGGGAGCTGTTTTTT.

This clonotype was seen repeatedly, ten times or more. V usage is TRBV5-1 and J usage is TRBJ2-1; D may match TRBD1 or TRBD2 (5 bases each). Germline CDR1 reads SGHRS; CDR2 reads YFSETQ. Trimming shortened V by 1 base and J by 0 bases, and 14 bases separated the two germline ends. There are 17 residues in the CDR3. For the CDR3, the DNA is TGCGCCAGCAGCTTGAATGGGGACCGGAGCTCCTACAATGAGCAGTTCTTC. It specifies CASSLNGDRSSYNEQFF.

Regarding this clonotype: One junction end does not reproduce the germline sequence, and a read error may be involved. The rearrangement joins TRBV2 to TRBJ2-7; D ambiguous. Germline loops: CDR1 SNHLY, CDR2 FYNNEI. The CDR3 has 12 amino acids. CDR3 nucleotide sequence: TGTGCCAGCAGAACCAGGTTAGACGAGCAGTACTTT. Translation gives CASRTRLDEQYF. Combining the CDR3 with reference TRBV2 and TRBJ2-7 gives the whole variable domain EPEVTQTPSHQVTQMGQEVILRCVPISNHLYFYWYRQILGQKVEFLVSFYNNEISEKSEIFDDQFSVERPDGSNFTLKIRSTKLEDSAMYFCASRTRLDEQYFGPGTRLTVT.

This clonotype was observed many times. The chain is built from TRBV28 and TRBJ2-3, with D unresolved. V gave up 3 bases and J gave up 1 base, with 14 bases separating them. Looked up from germline, CDR1 is MDHEN and CDR2 is SYDVKM. The CDR3 sequence is 16 residues long. For the CDR3, the DNA is TGTGCCAGCAGTTTGAACTACCGTAGCCGCACAGATACGCAGTATTTT. This codes for CASSLNYRSRTDTQYF.

This clonotype was counted ten times or more. The V and J genes are TRBV12-3 or TRBV12-4 and TRBJ2-7, with TRBD1 matching 8 bases. V gave up 3 bases and J gave up 6 bases; unmatched junction bases: 7. The CDR3 totals 14 residues. The CDR3 here is CASSFSDRDGEQYF. DNA of the CDR3: TGTGCCAGCAGTTTCTCGGACAGGGATGGCGAGCAGTACTTC.

This clonotype was counted between two and nine times. The chain combines TRBV20-1 with TRBJ2-7, with 9 bases fitting TRBD2. V was pared by 4 bases and J by 4 bases, with 8 bases of the junction left unmatched. The CDR3 is 14 amino acids. CDR1 and CDR2 (germline): DFQATT, SNEGSKA (reference sequence). This chain's CDR3 is CSATPTSGFYEQYF. In nucleotides, the CDR3 is TGCAGTGCTACACCGACTAGCGGCTTTTACGAGCAGTACTTC.

In DNA form, the CDR3 reads TGTGCCAGCAGCTTATTTGGGACTAGGGATTACGAGCAGTACTTC. Translating it yields CASSLFGTRDYEQYF. V gene TRBV7-3 combines with J gene TRBJ2-7, with TRBD2 matching over 8 bases. CDR3 length: 15 residues. J was trimmed by 4 bases and V by 2 bases; bases with no gene match: 7. CDR1 SGHTA and CDR2 FQGTGA come from the germline V gene.